These T cell receptor beta chains were read from a single sample in a study of cytomegalovirus exposure and HLA in healthy donors. Generated by immunoSEQ multiplex PCR, the TCRdb table keeps only in-frame clones and is missing some. The sample holds approximately 150,000 clones, roughly four fifths seen once. Input material: PBMCs. Receptors were obtained from a male donor in good health and CMV-seronegative. CDR3s include the opening cysteine and the closing phenylalanine or tryptophan. A D gene is named only where the DNA matches it firmly. Clone size is stated in some rows and not others, as once, few, many or a class when expanded.

d_gene	v_gene	abundance	j_gene	CDR3nt	CDR3aa
-	TRBV2	-	TRBJ2-5	TGTGCCAGCAGTGAATCGGTACAGACCCAGTACTTC	CASSESVQTQYF
TRBD2	TRBV7-6	-	TRBJ2-5	TGTGCCAGCAGCCTAGGGACTAGCGGCCAAGAGACCCAGTACTTC	CASSLGTSGQETQYF
TRBD2	TRBV4-1	-	TRBJ2-7	TGCGCCAGCAGCCACGAACCGGGACTAGTACACGAGCAGTACTTC	CASSHEPGLVHEQYF
-	TRBV6-4	-	TRBJ2-1	TGTGCCAGCAGTGACTCGGAGGGGTCCTACAATGAGCAGTTCTTC	CASSDSEGSYNEQFF
-	TRBV27	-	TRBJ1-2	TGTGCCAGCAGTTCCATAGGGGCGGATTATGGCTACACCTTC	CASSSIGADYGYTF
TRBD2	TRBV5-4	-	TRBJ2-7	TGTGCCAGCAGCTTAGGGACTAGCCAGTCCTACGAGCAGTACTTC	CASSLGTSQSYEQYF
TRBD2	TRBV10-3	-	TRBJ2-7	TGTGCCATCAGTGGGACTAGCGGGATGGGGGGCGGCTACGAGCAGTACTTC	CAISGTSGMGGGYEQYF
TRBD2	TRBV2	-	TRBJ2-5	TGTGCCAGCAGTCCGAAGACTAGCGGGATAGAGACCCAGTACTTC	CASSPKTSGIETQYF
TRBD1	TRBV6-5	many	TRBJ2-7	TGTGCCAGCAGTTACGAAGGACAGGCCTTCTACGAGCAGTACTTC	CASSYEGQAFYEQYF
TRBD1	TRBV29-1	-	TRBJ1-1	TGCAGCGTTAGGTGGACAGGGGAAGAAGCTTTCTTT	CSVRWTGEEAFF
TRBD2	TRBV5-1	-	TRBJ2-7	TGCGCCAGCAGTGGGGGACTAGCGAGCACCTACGAGCAGTACTTC	CASSGGLASTYEQYF
-	TRBV29-1	-	TRBJ2-3	TGCAGCGTTAGCGGCAGCACAGATACGCAGTATTTT	CSVSGSTDTQYF
TRBD2	TRBV7-7	-	TRBJ2-1	TGTGCTAGCAGCTTAGTTCCTGCCCTGGCTAGCGGGAGGGGCGATGAGCAGTTCTTC	CASSLVPALASGRGDEQFF
-	TRBV5-4	-	TRBJ2-1	TGTGCCAGCAGCCTCCTCAATGAGCAGTTCTTC	CASSLLNEQFF
-	TRBV28	-	TRBJ2-2	TGTGCCAGCAGTTTAGTACTTACCTACACCGGGGAGCTGTTTTTT	CASSLVLTYTGELFF
-	TRBV13	-	TRBJ1-1	TGTGCCAGCAGCTTAAAGGGAGGGGAACAAGCCAACACTGAAGCTTTCTTT	CASSLKGGEQANTEAFF
TRBD2	TRBV5-5	-	TRBJ2-1	TGTGCCAGCAGCTTGGCTAGCGGGAGTGCGGATGAGCAGTTCTTC	CASSLASGSADEQFF
-	TRBV20-1	-	TRBJ1-1	TGCAGTGCTTTCACAGTCCCTGAAGCTTTCTTT	CSAFTVPEAFF
TRBD1	TRBV7-9	-	TRBJ2-7	TGTGCCAGCAGCAACAGGGGATCTAACTACGAGCAGTACTTC	CASSNRGSNYEQYF
-	TRBV27	-	TRBJ1-5	TGTGCCAGCAGTTTAGGGTCAGGTAGTAACCAGCCCCAGCATTTT	CASSLGSGSNQPQHF
-	TRBV11-3	-	TRBJ2-3	TGTGCCAGCAGCTCCCGGACCGCGGAGGGGAGGTCAGATACGCAGTATTTT	CASSSRTAEGRSDTQYF
-	TRBV13	-	TRBJ2-2	TGTGCCAGCAGTGATCGGGGGGCAGGTGTCGGGGAGCTGTTTTTT	CASSDRGAGVGELFF
TRBD1	TRBV27	-	TRBJ2-7	TGTGCCAGCAGTACCGGGACAGGGTGGGACGAGCAGTACTTC	CASSTGTGWDEQYF
-	TRBV19	once	TRBJ1-3	TGTGCCAGTAGAAGCGGTTTGAGTGGAAACACCATATATTTT	CASRSGLSGNTIYF
-	TRBV9	-	TRBJ2-1	TGTGCCAGCAGCGTAGTCAGTCATCTAGAGTCCCAGCAGTTCTTC	CASSVVSHLESQQFF
TRBD2	TRBV7-2	-	TRBJ2-2	TGTGCCAGCAGCCAGGGGGGGACTAGCGGGAGGACCGGGGAGCTGTTTTTT	CASSQGGTSGRTGELFF
TRBD1	TRBV19	-	TRBJ2-7	TGTGCCAGTAGTTTGAGCCGGGACAGCGCAGACTACGAGCAGTACTTC	CASSLSRDSADYEQYF
-	TRBV18	-	TRBJ2-1	TGTGCCAGCTCACCGTCTCCGGGAGTAACCTACAATGAGCAGTTCTTC	CASSPSPGVTYNEQFF
TRBD1	TRBV19	-	TRBJ1-5	TGTGCCGGGGGGACAGGGGGGGAAAGAGAACAGCCCCAGCATTTT	CAGGTGGEREQPQHF
TRBD1	TRBV5-1	-	TRBJ1-2	TGCGCCAGCAGCTGGGGACAGGATGGGAGCTATGGCTACACCTTC	CASSWGQDGSYGYTF
-	TRBV5-6	-	TRBJ2-7	TGTGCCAGCAGCCCGGCCTCCGGAGGGCCCGTACGCTACGAGCAGTACTTC	CASSPASGGPVRYEQYF
-	TRBV4-2	-	TRBJ1-1	TGTGCCAGCAGCCAAGAGTATGACACTGAAGCTTTCTTT	CASSQEYDTEAFF
TRBD1	TRBV28	-	TRBJ2-5	TGTGCCAGCACCGGGACAGCAGGGGAGACCCAGTACTTC	CASTGTAGETQYF
TRBD2	TRBV18	-	TRBJ2-5	TGTGCCAGCTCAGTTCTAGCGGATCAAGAGACCCAGTACTTC	CASSVLADQETQYF
TRBD1	TRBV5-4	-	TRBJ1-2	TGTGCCAGCAGCTTGGGAGGGACAGGGGGCAATCAGGACACCTTC	CASSLGGTGGNQDTF
TRBD2	TRBV27	-	TRBJ2-5	TGTGCCAGCAGTTTTGATGCTAGCGGACTGGGGACCCAGTACTTC	CASSFDASGLGTQYF
-	TRBV4-3	-	TRBJ1-2	TGCGCCAGCAGCCAAGAGTTGCCGGGGACATTAGCTAACTATGGCTACACCTTC	CASSQELPGTLANYGYTF
TRBD2	TRBV7-7	-	TRBJ2-1	TGTGCTAGCAGCAGGGTAGCGGGAGTATCCAATGAGCAGTTCTTC	CASSRVAGVSNEQFF
-	TRBV18	-	TRBJ2-7	TGTGCCAGCTCACCACAGAGCAGGGCCTCCTACGAGCAGTACTTC	CASSPQSRASYEQYF
-	TRBV7-2	-	TRBJ1-4	TGTGCCAGCAGCCCCGTAAGAGCAACTAATGAAAAACTGTTTTTT	CASSPVRATNEKLFF
TRBD1	TRBV7-9	few	TRBJ1-1	TGTGCCAGCAGCCCCACAGGGGACACTGAAGCTTTCTTT	CASSPTGDTEAFF
TRBD1	TRBV7-9	once	TRBJ1-4	TGTGCCAGCAGCTTATGGTCAGGGGGCAACAGGTTCACTAATGAAAAACTGTTTTTT	CASSLWSGGNRFTNEKLFF
-	TRBV7-3	-	TRBJ2-1	TGTGCCAGCAGCTTAGCAGCGGACTACTACAATGAGCAGTTCTTC	CASSLAADYYNEQFF
-	TRBV28	-	TRBJ1-3	TGTGCCAGCACCCGGACAAGGCTCTCTGGAAACACCATATATTTT	CASTRTRLSGNTIYF
-	TRBV7-9	-	TRBJ2-7	TGTGCCAGCAGCTTAGATCCTGAGTACGAGCAGTACTTC	CASSLDPEYEQYF
TRBD2	TRBV7-9	-	TRBJ2-7	TGTGCCAGCAGCTTACCCCAGGGACTAGCGGGAGGAGACTCCTACGAGCAGTACTTC	CASSLPQGLAGGDSYEQYF
-	TRBV7-6	-	TRBJ2-3	TGTGCCAGCAGCCTAGGGAGTTCCAGGGCCACAGATACGCAGTATTTT	CASSLGSSRATDTQYF
-	TRBV13	-	TRBJ2-7	TGTGCCAGCAGCTTTCGTGAGGGCCCCTACGAGCAGTACTTC	CASSFREGPYEQYF
-	TRBV7-6	once	TRBJ2-7	TGTGCCAGCAGCCCACAATCTTTTAAGTACGAGCAGTACTTC	CASSPQSFKYEQYF
-	TRBV5-1	-	TRBJ1-2	TGCGCCAGCAGCTTCCAAGACAGCCTGGGGTATGGCTACACCTTC	CASSFQDSLGYGYTF
-	TRBV29-1	-	TRBJ2-2	TGCAGCGTGGACCCCGGAAGGGGGACCGGGGAGCTGTTTTTT	CSVDPGRGTGELFF
-	TRBV18	-	TRBJ2-7	TGTGCCAGCTCACCGGACATGTACGAGCAGTACTTC	CASSPDMYEQYF
-	TRBV7-9	-	TRBJ2-3	TGTGCCAGCAGCCAGAAAATAGCGGACCCAGATACGCAGTATTTT	CASSQKIADPDTQYF
TRBD1	TRBV12-5	-	TRBJ1-2	TGTGCTAGTGGCCGTGGACAGGGTATTGACTACGGCTACACCTTC	CASGRGQGIDYGYTF
TRBD2	TRBV11-3	-	TRBJ2-1	TGTGCCAGCAGCTCCCCGGGGGGTAACGGAGACAATGAGCAGTTCTTC	CASSSPGGNGDNEQFF
-	TRBV9	-	TRBJ1-1	TGTGCCAGCAGTACAGGGCTGGGGACTGAAGCTTTCTTT	CASSTGLGTEAFF